Shown below are 13 T cell receptor beta chains from a single sample sequenced in a study of cytomegalovirus exposure and HLA in healthy donors. The method was immunoSEQ multiplex PCR; TCRdb's version includes in-frame clones alone and lacks a portion of them. The table includes around 260,000 clones, around 91% detected once. The source material was PBMCs. These receptors all come from a woman aged 30 to 39 in good health and CMV-seronegative.

Concerning this clone itself: Distinct nucleotide sequences in the sample also encode this CDR3. This CDR3 is CSARGGEQFF. CDR3 nucleotides: TGCAGTGCTAGGGGGGGTGAGCAGTTCTTC. The chain uses TRBV20-1 and TRBJ2-1, with D possibly matching TRBD2 (6 bases). There are 10 residues in the CDR3. The germline V gene encodes CDR1 DFQATT and CDR2 SNEGSKA (reference sequence). Trimming removed 3 bases from V and 9 bases from J, with 6 bases in between.

This chain uses TRBV19 with TRBJ1-2, with TRBD1 matching over 7 bases. From germline, CDR1 is LNHDA and CDR2 SQIVND (reference sequence). Losses at the gene ends were 1 base for V and 5 bases for J; bases not matched to a gene: 4. This CDR3 contains 14 residues. CDR3: CASSIAWTGYGYTF. The CDR3 bases are TGTGCCAGTAGTATAGCGTGGACAGGATATGGCTACACCTTC.

The rearrangement joins TRBV7-8 to TRBJ2-1, with 14 bases fitting TRBD2. The germline V gene has CDR1 SGHVS and CDR2 FQNEAQ. There are 15 residues in the CDR3. The V gene end was trimmed by 2 bases and the J gene end by 10 bases; junction bases not matched to a gene: 4. CDR3 coding DNA: TGTGCCAGCAGCTTAATGAGACTAGCGGGAGGGGAGCAGTTCTTC. It yields the protein CASSLMRLAGGEQFF.

This chain joins TRBV5-1 and TRBJ2-7; D uncertain. In germline, CDR1 is SGHRS, CDR2 YFSETQ. V lost 0 bases, J lost 1 base, and 11 bases lay in between. There are 15 residues in the CDR3. The CDR3 nucleotides read TGCGCCAGCAGCTTGGTGGCACTAACTTCCTACGAGCAGTACTTC. Its protein is CASSLVALTSYEQYF.

This chain links TRBV6-6 with TRBJ1-2; possibly TRBD1 for D (5 bases). This CDR3 is 11 amino acids long. Germline lookup yields CDR1 MNHNY and CDR2 SVGAGI (reference sequence). With 2 bases removed from V and 8 bases from J, the gap between germline ends came to 6 bases. The CDR3 DNA is TGTGCCAGCAGTTACCGGGACGGCTACACCTTC. Translation gives CASSYRDGYTF.

V gene TRBV7-9 combines with J gene TRBJ1-1, with D tentatively TRBD1 (5 bases). The germline CDR1 and CDR2 sequences are SEHNR and FQNEAQ (reference sequence). This CDR3 is 16 amino acids long. V was pared by 3 bases and J by 6 bases, with 20 bases between. CDR3 DNA: TGTGCCAGCAGCTTCAGTTTGGAGGCCGGGGGACCTGAAGCTTTCTTT. It specifies CASSFSLEAGGPEAFF.

The V and J genes are TRBV7-6 and TRBJ2-5; D uncertain. Germline CDR1 and CDR2: SGHVS and FNYEAQ. The CDR3 spans 15 residues. V lost 1 base to trimming and J lost 2 bases, with 11 bases between them. As DNA, the CDR3 is TGTGCCAGCAGCTTAGGGGTTTCAGAACAAGAGACCCAGTACTTC. It encodes CASSLGVSEQETQYF.

This clone was recorded only once. The chain links TRBV20-1 to TRBJ1-1; no clear D gene. This CDR3 has 11 amino acids. Looked up from germline, CDR1 is DFQATT and CDR2 is SNEGSKA (reference sequence). The CDR3 DNA is TGCAGCGGCCCTTTAAACACTGAAGCTTTCTTT. Residues: CSGPLNTEAFF.

This clone was seen just once. The V and J genes are TRBV29-1 and TRBJ2-1; D is possibly TRBD2 (6 bases). V dropped 4 bases and J dropped 6 bases, with 10 bases sitting between them. This CDR3 spans 12 amino acids. From germline, CDR1 is SQVTM and CDR2 ANQGSEA. The CDR3 nucleotides read TGCAGCGTTGGGGACTCCGCCAATGAGCAGTTCTTC. It is translated as CSVGDSANEQFF.

The count of this clone is one. DNA for the CDR3: TGTGCCAGCAGTGAAGACACAGGGTACAATGAGCAGTTCTTC. The encoded protein is CASSEDTGYNEQFF. The genes are TRBV25-1 and TRBJ2-1, with a weak D call TRBD1 (6 bases). Germline V CDR1 and CDR2: MGHDK, SYGVNS. The CDR3 sequence is 14 residues long. Trimming left V 2 bases short and J 4 bases short, with 9 bases between.

The chain links TRBV6-5 to TRBJ1-4; TRBD1 matches 7 bases. The J segment lost 5 bases and the V segment lost 6 bases, leaving 6 bases of the junction unmatched. Germline loops: CDR1 MNHEY, CDR2 SVGAGI. The CDR3 is 14 amino acids. The CDR3 spells CASRPGQRNEKLFF. Here the CDR3 DNA reads TGTGCCAGCAGACCGGGACAGAGAAATGAAAAACTGTTTTTT.

The rearrangement joins TRBV11-2 to TRBJ2-2, with D unclear. The CDR3 consists of 15 residues. CDR1 is SGHAT, CDR2 FQNNGV, per germline. The V end was cut by 5 bases, the J end by 3 bases, with 13 bases between. The DNA for the CDR3 is TGTGCCAGCAGCGTTAGAGCGATTGACACCGGGGAGCTGTTTTTT. It is translated as CASSVRAIDTGELFF.

The chain couples TRBV19 to TRBJ1-2, with D uncertain. The CDR3 totals 12 residues. With 5 bases removed from V and 3 bases from J, the gap between germline ends came to 7 bases. CDR1 and CDR2 (germline): LNHDA, SQIVND (reference sequence). Here the CDR3 DNA reads TGTGCCAGTAGTTCGCGGGACTATGGCTACACCTTC. Amino acid sequence: CASSSRDYGYTF.